This TCR beta chain was captured in a study of CD8+ T cells in alopecia areata. Study observations and caveats: There were also resident alphabeta T cells of normal skin sequenced in scalp samples.

This clone was counted a single time. What it binds is not known. RNA extraction and reverse transcription yielded cDNA as sequencing template. TCRdb's table, derived via immunoSEQ multiplex PCR, lists solely in-frame clones and lacks some. The data show around 34,000 clones, around 60% seen once. This sequence was found in a human donor with alopecia areata. Sequencing input: NKG2D-high CD8+ T cells sorted from blood.

The CDR3 coding sequence is TGTGCCAGCAGCGACTTACAGGGAGGCCTTCAGTACTTC. This encodes CASSDLQGGLQYF. The chain uses TRBV13 and TRBJ2-4, with D possibly called TRBD1 or TRBD2 (6 bases each). Germline V gene lookup returns CDR1 PRHDT and CDR2 FYEKMQ (reference sequence). The V gene lost 5 bases and the J gene lost 11 bases, with 16 bases spanning the gap. The CDR3 loop spans 13 amino acids.